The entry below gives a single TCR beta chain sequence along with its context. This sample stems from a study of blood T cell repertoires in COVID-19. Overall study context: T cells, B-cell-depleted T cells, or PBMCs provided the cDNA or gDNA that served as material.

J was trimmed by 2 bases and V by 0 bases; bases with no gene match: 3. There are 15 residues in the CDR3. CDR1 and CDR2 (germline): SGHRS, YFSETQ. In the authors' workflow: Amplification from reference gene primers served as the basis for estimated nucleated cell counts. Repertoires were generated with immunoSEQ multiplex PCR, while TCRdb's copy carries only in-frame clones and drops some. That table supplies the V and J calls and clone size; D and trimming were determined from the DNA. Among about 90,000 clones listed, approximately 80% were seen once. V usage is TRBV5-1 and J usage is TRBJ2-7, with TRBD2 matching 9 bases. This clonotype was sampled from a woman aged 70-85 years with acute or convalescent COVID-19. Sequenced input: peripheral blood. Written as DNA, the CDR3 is TGCGCCAGCAGCTTGGGTAGCGGGAGTCCCTACGAGCAGTACTTC. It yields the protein CASSLGSGSPYEQYF.